This T cell receptor (beta chain) came from a study of blood T cell repertoires in COVID-19. V lost 4 bases and J lost 6, with 13 bases in between. Per germline, CDR1 SGHRS and CDR2 YFSETQ. The CDR3 extends over 13 amino acids. TCRdb keeps only in-frame clones here, not all; method: immunoSEQ multiplex PCR. This sample has a few hundred thousand clones, with around 86% found just once. The genes are TRBV5-1 and TRBJ1-1; maybe TRBD1 (6 bases). Sequencing was performed on peripheral blood. The receptor comes from a man between 25 and 39 years old who had recovered from COVID-19. CDR3 protein: CASSNRVTSEAFF. The CDR3 DNA sequence: TGCGCCAGCAGCAACAGGGTAACTTCTGAAGCTTTCTTT.